One sample yielded the 27 T cell receptor beta chains listed below, sequenced in a study of shared clonotypes between healthy human individuals. Data came from immunoSEQ multiplex PCR; TCRdb stores just in-frame clones and leaves some out. In the table there are fewer than 2.5 million clones, 93% of which are singletons. Sequencing was performed on naive CD4+ T cells from PBMCs. The subset denotes: CD45RA+ positively selected. The receptor set was obtained from a man aged 18 to 29 in good health. Some clones in this sample may be carry-over from other donors' samples.

The rearrangement links TRBV5-1 to TRBJ2-7, with a possible D match to TRBD1 (6 bases). Germline lookup yields CDR1 SGHRS and CDR2 YFSETQ. The CDR3 length is 15 residues. V was pared by 0 bases and J by 3 bases, with 13 bases between. CDR3 amino acids: CASSLAPGVYYEQYF. For the CDR3, the DNA is TGCGCCAGCAGCTTGGCTCCAGGGGTGTACTACGAGCAGTACTTC.

Comments on this clone: Other DNA sequences in the same sample also yield this CDR3. The V and J genes are TRBV5-1 and TRBJ2-3, with D maybe TRBD2 (5 bases). V was shortened by 0 bases and J by 4 bases, with 12 bases between the two germline ends. CDR3 length: 15 residues. CDR1 is SGHRS, CDR2 YFSETQ, per germline. DNA of the CDR3: TGCGCCAGCAGCTTGGAGGGCAGCGGACCAGATACGCAGTATTTT. This gives the protein CASSLEGSGPDTQYF.

J is TRBJ2-1 and V is TRBV5-4, with TRBD2 matching 10 bases. CDR1 and CDR2 from the germline V gene are SGHNT and YYREEE (reference sequence). Trimming removed 0 bases from V and 9 bases from J; junction bases left unmatched: 6. The CDR3 extends over 15 amino acids. The CDR3 bases are TGTGCCAGCAGCTTGGTCCAGCGGGAGGGCCGTGAGCAGTTCTTC. The encoded protein is CASSLVQREGREQFF.

This clone turned up a few times. This chain uses TRBV12-5 with TRBJ1-1, with D perhaps matching TRBD1 (5 bases). The CDR3 loop spans 14 amino acids. Trimming cost V 1 base and J 6 bases, with 12 bases left between them. Germline CDR1 reads LGHNT; CDR2 reads FRNRAP. CDR3 amino acids: CASGLDPWGSEAFF. In DNA form, the CDR3 reads TGTGCTAGTGGTTTGGACCCATGGGGGTCTGAAGCTTTCTTT.

The sample holds one count of this clone. The V gene is TRBV30, the J gene TRBJ1-2, with D hard to call. The CDR3 is 14 residues long. V was clipped by 5 bases and J by 6 bases, with 19 bases between them. The germline V gene has CDR1 GTSNPN and CDR2 SVGIG (reference sequence). CDR3 nucleotide sequence: TGTGCCTGGGACCACCGTTGGAGAATTCATGGCTACACCTTC. As protein: CAWDHRWRIHGYTF.

V and J are TRBV28 and TRBJ2-5; 8 bases agree with TRBD1. The J call is doubtful: the DNA matches TRBJ2-7 better. This CDR3 region has 17 residues. CDR1 MDHEN and CDR2 SYDVKM come from the germline V gene. The CDR3 sequence is CASSGPPGTGPLGEQYF. DNA of the CDR3: TGTGCCAGCAGTGGCCCGCCTGGGACAGGACCCCTGGGCGAGCAGTACTTC.

The CDR3 bases are TGTGCCAGCTCCGAAGCGACAGGGTCCTACGAGCAGTACTTC. Protein: CASSEATGSYEQYF. The chain carries TRBV18 and TRBJ2-7; 7 bases fit TRBD1. Germline values: CDR1 KGHSH, CDR2 LQKENI. J lost 1 base, V lost 6 bases, and 6 bases had no gene match. The CDR3 is made up of 14 amino acids.

The gene calls are TRBV7-6 and TRBJ1-4; 7 bases are a match to TRBD1. The CDR3 has 16 residues. Germline CDR1 and CDR2: SGHVS and FNYEAQ. J was trimmed by 3 bases and V by 5 bases; bases with no gene match: 9. CDR3 sequence (DNA): TGTGCCAGCAGCCCACGCGACAGGGTGCCTAATGAAAAACTGTTTTTT. Amino acids: CASSPRDRVPNEKLFF. Together with reference TRBV7-6 and TRBJ1-4, the CDR3 gives the full variable domain: GAGVSQSPRYKVTKRGQDVALRCDPISGHVSLYWYRQALGQGPEFLTYFNYEAQQDKSGLPNDRFSAERPEGSISTLTIQRTEQRDSAMYRCASSPRDRVPNEKLFFGSGTQLSVL.

V is TRBV2 and J is TRBJ2-7; D unclear. Trimming took off 1 base at V and 0 bases at J, with 7 bases between the two ends. The CDR3 is made up of 14 amino acids. Germline V gene sequence: CDR1 SNHLY, CDR2 FYNNEI. This CDR3 reads CASSEVVLSYEQYF. The DNA of the CDR3 is TGTGCCAGCAGTGAAGTAGTTCTCTCCTACGAGCAGTACTTC.

The V gene is TRBV5-1, the J gene TRBJ2-1; D remains ambiguous. Germline values: CDR1 SGHRS, CDR2 YFSETQ. V was trimmed by 7 bases and J by 4 bases, leaving 9 bases between them. This CDR3 is 12 amino acids long. CDR3 coding DNA: TGCGCCAGCGGCACCTTGTACAATGAGCAGTTCTTC. Amino acids: CASGTLYNEQFF. Looking up the rest from reference TRBV5-1 and TRBJ2-1 gives the full variable domain: KAGVTQTPRYLIKTRGQQVTLSCSPISGHRSVSWYQQTPGQGLQFLFEYFSETQRNKGNFPGRFSGRQFSNSRSEMNVSTLELGDSALYLCASGTLYNEQFFGPGTRLTVL.

CDR3 sequence: CASSPGLAVEQYF. As DNA, the CDR3 is TGTGCCAGCAGCCCGGGACTAGCAGTCGAGCAGTACTTC. The chain has TRBV7-2 and TRBJ2-7; 9 bases line up with TRBD2. V dropped 5 bases and J dropped 6; count of bases not matched to a gene: 5. The germline V gene has CDR1 SGHTA and CDR2 FQGNSA. This CDR3 spans 13 amino acids.

This chain joins TRBV11-1 and TRBJ2-7; D is perhaps TRBD2 (5 bases). The germline V gene encodes CDR1 SGHAT and CDR2 FQDESV (reference sequence). Trimming removed 7 bases at V and 5 bases at J, with 24 bases between. There are 16 residues in the CDR3. Here the CDR3 DNA reads TGTGCCAGCACCACGGCCGGCGGGCTAGTAGATAACGAGCAGTACTTC. Residues: CASTTAGGLVDNEQYF.

The chain links TRBV7-3 to TRBJ2-3, with D unclear. Trimming took 4 bases from V and 4 from J, leaving 9 bases between them. Per the germline V gene, CDR1 is SGHTA and CDR2 is FQGTGA. The CDR3 totals 13 residues. The CDR3 here is CASSSIGADTQYF. Here the CDR3 DNA reads TGTGCCAGCAGCTCGATTGGGGCAGATACGCAGTATTTT.

This clone was picked up one time. V usage is TRBV6-4 and J usage is TRBJ2-1; D ambiguous. The CDR3 has 13 amino acids. V lost 6 bases and J lost 7, with 13 bases in between. Germline V gene data show CDR1 as MRHNA and CDR2 as SNTAGT. CDR3 loop: CASRGLLLNEQFF. The CDR3 coding sequence is TGTGCCAGCAGAGGGCTACTCCTAAATGAGCAGTTCTTC.

V is TRBV2 and J is TRBJ2-1, with D perhaps matching TRBD2 (5 bases). The V gene's germline CDR1 is SNHLY and CDR2 FYNNEI. CDR3 length: 14 amino acids. V lost 6 bases, J lost 8 bases, and 17 bases lay in between. CDR3 bases: TGTGCCAGCAGCATATATACTAGTTCGGATGAGCAGTTCTTC. Amino acids: CASSIYTSSDEQFF.

The chain carries TRBV4-1 and TRBJ1-2; D is undetermined. The CDR3 totals 15 residues. V lost 3 bases and J lost 7, with 18 bases in between. Germline V gene lookup returns CDR1 MGHRA and CDR2 YSYEKL. For the CDR3, the DNA is TGCGCCAGCAGCCACAACGGGCACCCCCCATCTGGCTACACCTTC. It specifies CASSHNGHPPSGYTF.

On this clone itself: Possible read error: a much larger clone is one base away. The chain uses TRBV6-5 and TRBJ1-5, with no clear D. CDR1 and CDR2 from the germline V gene are MNHEY and SVGAGI. CDR3 length equals 11 residues. V gave up 5 bases and J gave up 3 bases, with 2 bases separating them. This CDR3 reads CASSANQPQHF. The CDR3 nucleotides are TGTGCCAGCAGTGCCAATCAGCCCCAGCATTTT.

This chain uses TRBV5-5 with TRBJ1-1; 7 bases line up with TRBD1. CDR1 is SGHKS and CDR2 is YYEKEE in the germline V gene (reference sequence). This CDR3 spans 15 amino acids. V lost 2 bases, J lost 3 bases, and 7 bases stayed unmatched. The CDR3: CASSFRAGGDTEAFF. The CDR3 region has the DNA TGTGCCAGCAGCTTTAGAGCAGGGGGGGACACTGAAGCTTTCTTT. Based on the CDR3 plus reference TRBV5-5 and TRBJ1-1, the full variable domain is DAGVTQSPTHLIKTRGQQVTLRCSPISGHKSVSWYQQVLGQGPQFIFQYYEKEERGRGNFPDRFSARQFPNYSSELNVNALLLGDSALYLCASSFRAGGDTEAFFGQGTRLTVV.

Here the CDR3 reads CASGKGPNYEQYF. The CDR3, as DNA: TGTGCCAGCGGAAAGGGCCCCAATTACGAGCAGTACTTC. The chain couples TRBV27 to TRBJ2-7; D is ambiguous. Germline values: CDR1 MNHEY, CDR2 SMNVEV (reference sequence). Trimming took 8 bases from V and 4 from J, leaving 15 bases between them. The CDR3 extends over 13 amino acids.

This chain connects TRBV5-1 to TRBJ1-1; D not certain. Germline V lookup: CDR1 SGHRS, CDR2 YFSETQ. Trimming removed 7 bases from V and 2 bases from J, with 12 bases in between. The CDR3 has 13 residues. The CDR3: CASVDGINTEAFF. The CDR3 region has the DNA TGCGCCAGCGTGGACGGAATCAACACTGAAGCTTTCTTT.

V gene TRBV7-9 combines with J gene TRBJ2-1, with 11 bases fitting TRBD1. Germline lookup yields CDR1 SEHNR and CDR2 FQNEAQ (reference sequence). Trimming took 7 bases from V and 9 from J; bases not matched to a gene: 17. The CDR3 covers 17 residues. CDR3 in amino acids: CASTLRRTGGGQSEQFF. The CDR3 DNA reads as TGTGCCAGCACCTTGCGAAGGACAGGGGGCGGCCAAAGTGAGCAGTTCTTC.

The chain links TRBV7-9 to TRBJ2-7; 9 nucleotides align to TRBD1. Germline V gives CDR1 SEHNR, CDR2 FQNEAQ (reference sequence). J was trimmed by 2 bases and V by 6 bases; bases with no gene match: 8. The CDR3 runs to 15 residues. The CDR3 region has the DNA TGTGCCAGCAGTCGGACAGGGGCGCCTGCCTACGAGCAGTACTTC. This translates into CASSRTGAPAYEQYF.

This clone was seen a single time. The gene calls are TRBV5-1 and TRBJ1-5, with D perhaps TRBD1 (6 bases). V lost 0 bases and J 3 bases, leaving 10 bases between the germline ends. This CDR3 has 15 amino acids. Germline lookup yields CDR1 SGHRS and CDR2 YFSETQ. CDR3 region: CASSLEDSLNQPQHF. The CDR3 region has the DNA TGCGCCAGCAGCTTGGAGGACAGCCTCAATCAGCCCCAGCATTTT.

This chain joins TRBV5-1 and TRBJ1-2; 9 bases line up with TRBD1. CDR3 size: 16 residues. Unmatched junction bases numbered 11, after V lost 4 bases and J lost 4 bases. Germline V gene sequence: CDR1 SGHRS, CDR2 YFSETQ. For the CDR3, the DNA is TGCGCCAGCAGCCCGGGACAAGGGACAGGGAGCTATGGCTACACCTTC. Translated: CASSPGQGTGSYGYTF.

This rearrangement joins TRBV6-5 to TRBJ1-3; 9 bases align to TRBD1. Trimming at V came to 8 bases and at J to 1 base, leaving 6 bases not matched to a gene. The germline CDR1 and CDR2 sequences are MNHEY and SVGAGI. This CDR3 is built from 15 residues. In DNA, the CDR3 is TGTGCCAGCCGGACAGGGGAACCTTCTGGAAACACCATATATTTT. Translated, it gives CASRTGEPSGNTIYF.

Comments on this clone: A read error may produce the germline difference seen at one junction end. V and J are TRBV7-9 and TRBJ2-5, with TRBD2 identical over 7 bases. Germline CDR1 reads SEHNR; CDR2 reads FQNEAQ (reference sequence). This CDR3 comprises 11 residues. The CDR3: CASSLTRDYDF. CDR3 nucleotide sequence: TGTGCCAGCAGCTTAACCCGGGACTACGACTTC.

The chain is built from TRBV7-2 and TRBJ2-3; D remains unclear. Germline loops: CDR1 SGHTA, CDR2 FQGNSA. V gave up 0 bases and J gave up 1 base, with 5 bases separating them. The CDR3 is made up of 14 amino acids. CDR3 amino acids: CASSLAFGTDTQYF. CDR3 bases: TGTGCCAGCAGCTTAGCTTTCGGCACAGATACGCAGTATTTT.